Listed here are 17 T cell receptor beta chains from one sample, sequenced in a study of T cells after somatic rescue of genetic block. Libraries were prepared by immunoSEQ multiplex PCR; TCRdb keeps only in-frame clonotypes and omits some of them. Here the sample spans 100,000 to 120,000 clones, around nine tenths being singletons. The sequencing sample was made of peripheral blood mononuclear cells (PBMCs). The origin of the receptors is a woman aged 18-35 years.

V usage is TRBV4-2 and J usage is TRBJ1-4; unclear D gene. Germline V gene sequence: CDR1 LGHNA, CDR2 YNFKEQ. This CDR3 spans 15 amino acids. The V and J ends lost 0 bases and 6 bases respectively, with 11 bases between them. The CDR3 coding sequence is TGTGCCAGCAGCCAAGAGTCCTCCGTAGATGAAAAACTGTTTTTT. Translated: CASSQESSVDEKLFF.

CDR3 nucleotide sequence: TGTGCCAGCAGCTTACAAGGGAATCAGCCCCAGCATTTT. It specifies CASSLQGNQPQHF. The chain combines TRBV7-2 with TRBJ1-5; D not certain. Germline CDR1 is SGHTA and CDR2 is FQGNSA. The ends were cut back, 2 bases at V and 4 bases at J, with 6 bases in the middle. The CDR3 is 13 amino acids. The variable domain in full, completed from reference TRBV7-2 and TRBJ1-5, reads GAGVSQSPSNKVTEKGKDVELRCDPISGHTALYWYRQSLGQGLEFLIYFQGNSAPDKSGLPSDRFSAERTGGSVSTLTIQRTQQEDSAVYLCASSLQGNQPQHFGDGTRLSIL.

Concerning this clone: Germline and junction disagree at one end, which may indicate a read error. This chain links TRBV7-9 with TRBJ2-4, with D possibly being TRBD2 (6 bases). Germline values: CDR1 SEHNR, CDR2 FQNEAQ (reference sequence). The length of the CDR3 is 13 residues. CDR3 DNA: TGTGCCAGCAGCTACCTGGGCGGGGATACCCGCCAATTC. It encodes CASSYLGGDTRQF.

J is TRBJ1-3 and V is TRBV30; D gene unclear. From germline, CDR1 is GTSNPN and CDR2 SVGIG (reference sequence). Trimming left V 5 bases short and J 2 bases short, with 25 bases between. The length of the CDR3 is 18 residues. CDR3 sequence: CAWRVFGQPGSTGNTIYF. CDR3 bases: TGTGCCTGGCGGGTTTTTGGCCAACCTGGGAGCACTGGAAACACCATATATTTT.

This clone was detected once. The rearrangement uses TRBV4-2 and TRBJ2-2; 7 nucleotides line up with TRBD2. Germline trimming cut 1 base from V and 0 bases from J; bases unmatched to any gene: 2. The CDR3 has 16 amino acids. Germline V lookup: CDR1 LGHNA, CDR2 YNFKEQ. DNA of the CDR3: TGTGCCAGCAGCCAAGCGGGGGGACCGAACACCGGGGAGCTGTTTTTT. Translation gives CASSQAGGPNTGELFF.

This chain uses TRBV11-1 with TRBJ2-7, with TRBD2 as a possible D gene (6 bases). The CDR3 runs to 15 residues. The V gene lost 4 bases and the J gene lost 0 bases, with 13 bases spanning the gap. Germline loops: CDR1 SGHAT, CDR2 FQDESV (reference sequence). As DNA, the CDR3 is TGTGCCAGCAGCTCGACGCTGCGGGGCTCCTACGAGCAGTACTTC. Translating gives CASSSTLRGSYEQYF.

The CDR3 DNA sequence: TGTGCCAGCTCACCACGGGGAACAGGGGCGCTTAACACTGAAGCTTTCTTT. Encoded protein: CASSPRGTGALNTEAFF. This sequence joins TRBV18 and TRBJ1-1, with 7 bases that match TRBD1. V shed 1 base, J shed 2 bases, and the junction held 10 bases outside the gene matches. Germline CDR1 KGHSH, CDR2 LQKENI. The CDR3 sequence is 17 residues long.

This rearrangement joins TRBV27 to TRBJ1-2; 7 bases agree with TRBD1. There are 14 residues in the CDR3. V was pared by 4 bases and J by 5 bases, with 7 bases of the junction left unmatched. Germline V gene data show CDR1 as MNHEY and CDR2 as SMNVEV (reference sequence). The CDR3 DNA follows: TGTGCCAGCAGTTCCTCCGGGACAGCATATGGCTACACCTTC. As protein: CASSSSGTAYGYTF.

The chain links TRBV9 to TRBJ1-6; 10 bases are shared with TRBD1. There are 15 residues in the CDR3. With 0 bases clipped from V and 10 bases from J, the junction kept 4 bases outside the gene matches. The germline V gene encodes CDR1 SGDLS and CDR2 YYNGEE. The CDR3 is CASSVAGTGESPLHF. In DNA, the CDR3 is TGTGCCAGCAGCGTAGCCGGGACAGGGGAATCACCCCTCCACTTT.

This clone has only one observation. The rearrangement joins TRBV7-2 to TRBJ1-5, with D perhaps matching TRBD1 (5 bases). The V end was cut by 2 bases, the J end by 0 bases, with 11 bases between. The length of the CDR3 is 16 residues. The germline V gene encodes CDR1 SGHTA and CDR2 FQGNSA. The CDR3 here is CASSLSRQGSNQPQHF. The CDR3 nucleotides read TGTGCCAGCAGCTTATCCCGGCAGGGTAGCAATCAGCCCCAGCATTTT.

V and J are TRBV6-5 and TRBJ2-3, with D perhaps TRBD2 (6 bases). The CDR3 loop spans 14 amino acids. The germline CDR1 and CDR2 sequences are MNHEY and SVGAGI. Trimming took 2 bases from V and 2 from J, leaving 8 bases between them. CDR3 amino acids: CASSYGGNTDTQYF. CDR3 bases: TGTGCCAGCAGTTACGGGGGGAACACAGATACGCAGTATTTT.

The chain carries TRBV28 and TRBJ1-5; no clear D. Germline V gene lookup returns CDR1 MDHEN and CDR2 SYDVKM. The CDR3 is made up of 15 amino acids. V lost 8 bases, J lost 0 bases, and 14 bases lay in between. The CDR3 protein is CASPCGCYSNQPQHF. CDR3 DNA: TGTGCCAGCCCCTGTGGGTGTTATAGCAATCAGCCCCAGCATTTT.

V gene TRBV7-9 combines with J gene TRBJ1-4; no reliable D call. This CDR3 spans 11 amino acids. Germline CDR1 reads SEHNR; CDR2 reads FQNEAQ (reference sequence). V was cut by 7 bases and J by 6 bases, with 6 bases left in between. As DNA, the CDR3 is TGTGCCAGCAACCTAGATGAAAAACTGTTTTTT. This codes for CASNLDEKLFF.

The chain carries TRBV19 and TRBJ1-1; TRBD1 is a possible D gene (5 bases). The CDR3 is made up of 18 amino acids. Per germline, CDR1 LNHDA and CDR2 SQIVND (reference sequence). Trimming removed 3 bases at V and 1 base at J, with 21 bases between. CDR3 sequence reads: CASSIGPGRQGTNTEAFF. CDR3 bases: TGTGCCAGTAGTATCGGCCCGGGTCGGCAGGGTACGAACACTGAAGCTTTCTTT.

This chain uses TRBV5-5 with TRBJ2-1, with 7 bases aligning to TRBD2. Germline V gene lookup returns CDR1 SGHKS and CDR2 YYEKEE (reference sequence). The CDR3 is 14 amino acids. Losses at the gene ends were 4 bases for V and 8 bases for J; bases not matched to a gene: 9. CDR3 DNA sequence: TGTGCCAGCAGCACTAGCGCGGGAGAGGATGAGCAGTTCTTC. It yields the protein CASSTSAGEDEQFF.

This clone appeared once. CDR3 sequence (DNA): TGTGCCAGCAGCTTAGGGACAGGGGGCAGATATCAGCCCCAGCATTTT. It translates to CASSLGTGGRYQPQHF. The chain couples TRBV5-5 to TRBJ1-5, with 12 bases lining up with TRBD1. V trimming: 2 bases; J trimming: 5 bases; junction bases outside the gene matches: 5. The length of the CDR3 is 16 residues. Germline V gene data show CDR1 as SGHKS and CDR2 as YYEKEE (reference sequence).

The chain links TRBV6-4 to TRBJ2-5, with 9 nucleotides matching TRBD2. This CDR3 is built from 15 residues. Germline CDR1 MRHNA, CDR2 SNTAGT. The J segment lost 3 bases and the V segment lost 4 bases, leaving 6 bases of the junction unmatched. CDR3: CASSAQGGGEETQYF. The CDR3 nucleotides read TGTGCCAGCAGTGCTCAAGGCGGGGGGGAAGAGACCCAGTACTTC.